Detailed here is one T cell receptor (beta chain). Its antigen is currently unknown. The sample originates from a study of cytomegalovirus exposure and HLA in healthy donors. Study findings and constraints: When analyzed later, the rates of TCR association showed variation by HLA locus, with DRB1 the most and HLA-C the fewest. Later analysis suggested links between common viral pathogens and several top significant clusters. An analysis was carried out at a later point. It showed that HLA-associated TCR beta chains were more clonally expanded than equally common non-associated chains.

The PCR ran on 60 Vbeta and 13 Jbeta primers. Profiled with immunoSEQ multiplex PCR; TCRdb holds only in-frame clones, not every one. The profile shows about 150,000 clones, approximately 85% of them singletons. V shed 4 bases and J shed 2 bases, with 13 bases lying between them. Per germline, CDR1 SGHKS and CDR2 YYEKEE (reference sequence). This CDR3 has 14 residues. The V and J genes are TRBV5-5 and TRBJ2-7, with D unresolved. The TCR comes from a woman aged 40 to 50 in good health and CMV-seronegative. The sample comprised PBMCs. The CDR3, as DNA: TGTGCCAGCAGCCAGGTTGGGCGCGCCTACGAGCAGTACTTC. The encoded protein is CASSQVGRAYEQYF. The variable domain in full, completed from reference TRBV5-5 and TRBJ2-7, reads DAGVTQSPTHLIKTRGQQVTLRCSPISGHKSVSWYQQVLGQGPQFIFQYYEKEERGRGNFPDRFSARQFPNYSSELNVNALLLGDSALYLCASSQVGRAYEQYFGPGTRLTVT.